The present TCR beta chain was sequenced within a study of post-analysis software for immune sequencing data (dated by TCRdb to between 2014 and 2017). Turning to the overall study: Relapsing-remitting, secondary progressive and progressive-relapsing multiple sclerosis were recorded as disease courses, and subtype annotation was lacking for some patients. The patient repertoires were set against about eleven previously published healthy control repertoires from donors whose ages ranged from roughly 6 to 26 years. A subset of samples was prepared in parallel using single-end sample barcoding, then pooled and co-amplified after Illumina adapter ligation.

Measured from the cysteine to the phenylalanine, the CDR3 is 13 residues long. Of all the DNA, just the CDR3 is kept, 39 bases in frame from base 1. As encoded in the germline V gene, CDR1 is SGHTA while CDR2 is FQGNSA. Broader findings and caveats from the paper: Normalized Chao1 diversity was significantly lower in multiple sclerosis patients than controls, suggesting substantial peripheral T-cell clonal expansion. Strong co-clustering of samples prepared in the same batch was shown by direct clustering with F measure, prompting a batch-effect correction. The control group was slightly older than the multiple sclerosis patient group. Several TRBV segments, including TRBV5-6, TRBV5-1 and TRBV20-1, were significantly more frequent in patients than controls.

To demonstrate the VDJtools post-analysis software, the study profiled TCR beta repertoires from the peripheral blood of about a dozen young patients with multiple sclerosis. Multiple sclerosis patients were children and adolescents aged roughly 6 to 16 years. To prepare the library, PCR was applied. Sequencing was performed on an Illumina HiSeq 2500. To reduce PCR and sequencing biases, unique molecular identifiers were built into the TCR beta cDNA libraries. Every 1 to 10 million input T cells yielded 500,000 or so cDNA molecules, meaning each molecule approximated one T cell. The same protocol used for the earlier healthy control dataset was applied to prepare and sequence the patient libraries. Within a given batch, samples were prepared together, multiplexed and sequenced on the same HiSeq lane. Per the source publication's procedure: Raw barcoded reads were processed with MIGEC, discarding single-read molecular identifier groups before consensus assembly and CDR3 extraction. VDJtools was used for post-analysis of the clonotype tables, with diversity normalized by down-sampling every dataset to the smallest sample size. In repertoire overlap clustering, CDR3 amino acid sequences, but not nucleotide sequences, were matched to correct batch-related cross-sample contamination. TCRdb reprocessing: public reads trimmed at Q25 with fastp, clones called with MiXCR, in-frame beta chains kept. Entries are consolidated by CDR3 protein sequence, retaining the most common genes and DNA. These V and J calls rely on TCRdb rather than the paper's analysis. The sample profile shows over 300,000 distinct CDR3 sequences; about a third of them were found once. About an eighth of the sample is held by the ten biggest clonotypes.

This clonotype has a single count. The antigen it binds to is not known. Relative to the germline gene, one junction end is altered; a read error may explain this. The sequenced material came from blood. The chain is encoded by TRBV7-2 joined to TRBJ1-1; the D gene lacks a confident call. This clonotype was sampled from a girl aged 5-17 years with multiple sclerosis. The CDR3 region reads CASSLDFLTGAFF. In nucleotides, the sequence is TGTGCCAGCAGCTTAGACTTCCTCACTGGAGCTTTCTTT.